This TCR beta chain was retrieved from a study of blood T cell repertoires in COVID-19. Across the study: Collection of acute and convalescent COVID-19 samples took place in the United States, Italy and Spain. Sample material is recorded as cDNA or gDNA derived from T cells, B-cell-depleted T cells, or PBMCs.

Original methodology: It was from reference gene primer amplification that nucleated cell counts were estimated. The protocol was immunoSEQ multiplex PCR, while the TCRdb copy is restricted to in-frame clones and leaves out a portion. Clone size and the V and J calls come from that table; the DNA yielded D and trimming. The table includes more than 95,000 clones, more than 75% detected once. V was clipped by 7 bases and J by 6 bases; unmatched bases: 6. Germline CDR1 ENHRY, CDR2 SYGVKD. This CDR3 is built from 13 residues. This receptor was obtained from a human donor in a cohort sampled during active COVID-19. The chain recombines TRBV10-3 with TRBJ2-1; TRBD1 agrees at 7 bases. The sequencing sample was made of peripheral blood. The CDR3: CAIKGQPFNEQFF. Here the CDR3 DNA reads TGTGCCATCAAGGGACAGCCTTTCAATGAGCAGTTCTTC.